This is a list of T cell receptor beta chains from one sample in a study of CXCR3-negative and CXCR3-positive naive CD8 T cells. TCRdb re-called the 5' RACE reads and catalogs CDR3 proteins one per entry, DNA excluded. The sample includes around 66,000 distinct CDR3 sequences. Material for sequencing was naive CXCR3+ CD8+ T cells from blood. The receptors were sampled from a human donor in good health. Some clones in this sample may be carry-over from other donors' samples. Each CDR3 is given with its conserved first and last residue. Expanded clones get a size class; other rows say once, few or many, or leave the size out.

J: TRBJ2-1
size: .
V: TRBV29-1
CDR3: CSVVQADYNEQFF

J: TRBJ2-7
size: .
V: TRBV30
CDR3: CAWGDGSSYEQYF

J: TRBJ2-1
size: .
V: TRBV29-1
CDR3: CSVDPTPTYNEQFF

J: TRBJ2-3
size: .
V: TRBV11-2
CDR3: CASSLGPSGGDTQYF

J: TRBJ2-1
size: .
V: TRBV20-1
CDR3: CSAPDITVPYNEQFF

J: TRBJ1-2
size: .
V: TRBV5-1
CDR3: CASSFFQGADGYTF

J: TRBJ2-2
size: .
V: TRBV14
CDR3: CASSQLGNTGELFF

J: TRBJ2-7
size: .
V: TRBV29-1
CDR3: CSVEDPRDGSYEQYF

J: TRBJ2-7
size: .
V: TRBV28
CDR3: CASSYGRSSYEQYF

J: TRBJ2-1
size: .
V: TRBV7-9
CDR3: CASSLVSWDDNEQFF

J: TRBJ1-2
size: .
V: TRBV9
CDR3: CASSVSGTGTFNYGYTF

J: TRBJ1-2
size: .
V: TRBV14
CDR3: CASSQVEQGYGYTF

J: TRBJ1-2
size: .
V: TRBV29-1
CDR3: CSVAGGETDGYTF

J: TRBJ2-3
size: .
V: TRBV28
CDR3: CASSPDSGASTDTQYF

J: TRBJ2-1
size: .
V: TRBV28
CDR3: CASSLTELSNEQFF

J: TRBJ2-7
size: .
V: TRBV29-1
CDR3: CSVDSDVGYEQYF

J: TRBJ2-3
size: .
V: TRBV5-1
CDR3: CASSLISLTGDTQYF

J: TRBJ2-5
size: .
V: TRBV7-9
CDR3: CASSSSRDSGQETQYF

J: TRBJ2-5
size: .
V: TRBV4-3
CDR3: CASSPYRGSQETQYF

J: TRBJ2-2
size: .
V: TRBV6-2/TRBV6-3
CDR3: CASSSGTSAGELFF

J: TRBJ2-7
size: .
V: TRBV28
CDR3: CASSLRGTSYEQYF

J: TRBJ1-2
size: .
V: TRBV29-1
CDR3: CSVESVLTANYGYTF

J: TRBJ2-1
size: .
V: TRBV19
CDR3: CASSTDRGSYNEQFF

J: TRBJ2-7
size: .
V: TRBV7-6
CDR3: CASSPGRGEQYF

J: TRBJ2-1
size: .
V: TRBV2
CDR3: CASVSRGEQFF

J: TRBJ2-7
size: .
V: TRBV29-1
CDR3: CSVQQGISYEQYF

J: TRBJ2-1
size: .
V: TRBV29-1
CDR3: CSVEAFLRGSYNEQFF

J: TRBJ2-3
size: .
V: TRBV28
CDR3: CASSEAGGLPTQYF

J: TRBJ2-3
size: .
V: TRBV7-3
CDR3: CATAAGGHPTDTQYF

J: TRBJ2-2
size: .
V: TRBV7-3
CDR3: CASSISGTGTTGELFF

J: TRBJ1-5
size: .
V: TRBV12-3/TRBV12-4
CDR3: CASSFWTDRGNQPQHF

J: TRBJ1-1
size: .
V: TRBV6-2/TRBV6-3
CDR3: CASSYGMNTEAFF

J: TRBJ2-1
size: .
V: TRBV4-3
CDR3: CASSQEGRGGYNEQFF

J: TRBJ1-2
size: .
V: TRBV29-1
CDR3: CSVELQGSYGYTF

J: TRBJ1-1
size: .
V: TRBV4-1
CDR3: CASSQETGMNTEAFF

J: TRBJ2-7
size: .
V: TRBV7-9
CDR3: CASSLGAADEQYF

J: TRBJ1-1
size: .
V: TRBV4-3
CDR3: CASSRTVMGQGAGEAFF

J: TRBJ2-1
size: medium-sized
V: TRBV23-1
CDR3: CASSHPSRNEQFF

J: TRBJ2-1
size: .
V: TRBV12-3/TRBV12-4
CDR3: CASAIAGVNEQFF

J: TRBJ1-3
size: .
V: TRBV29-1
CDR3: CSVEDWRLGSDRDPGNTIYF

J: TRBJ1-1
size: .
V: TRBV7-9
CDR3: CASSLEVNSGWRAFF

J: TRBJ1-1
size: .
V: TRBV29-1
CDR3: CSVPTVGNTEAFF

J: TRBJ2-7
size: .
V: TRBV20-1
CDR3: CSARDDGGESYEQYF

J: TRBJ2-7
size: .
V: TRBV7-2
CDR3: CASSLSAGYASYEQYF

J: TRBJ2-1
size: .
V: TRBV24-1
CDR3: CATSDYNDEQFF

J: TRBJ1-1
size: .
V: TRBV28
CDR3: CASTLSGRGTEAFF

J: TRBJ2-2
size: .
V: TRBV29-1
CDR3: CSVEGYNTGELFF

J: TRBJ2-1
size: .
V: TRBV29-1
CDR3: CSVEGALAGVNEQFF

J: TRBJ2-7
size: .
V: TRBV29-1
CDR3: CSVDRLSSYEQYF

J: TRBJ2-4
size: .
V: TRBV18
CDR3: CASSLLAGFQYF

J: TRBJ2-6
size: .
V: TRBV29-1
CDR3: CSAQVLSGANVLTF

J: TRBJ2-7
size: .
V: TRBV5-1
CDR3: CASSLAAEHSYEQYF

J: TRBJ2-2
size: .
V: TRBV12-3/TRBV12-4
CDR3: CASSRDRGRGELFF

J: TRBJ2-6
size: .
V: TRBV5-4
CDR3: CASSLAFAFSGANVLTF

J: TRBJ2-3
size: .
V: TRBV9
CDR3: CASSVVQGDTQYF

J: TRBJ2-7
size: .
V: TRBV28
CDR3: CASSFALGTGTYEQYF

J: TRBJ2-5
size: .
V: TRBV7-3
CDR3: CASSTLEETQYF

J: TRBJ1-2
size: .
V: TRBV9
CDR3: CASSGQRWDSSYGYTF

J: TRBJ1-1
size: .
V: TRBV19
CDR3: CASRQGGTEAFF

J: TRBJ2-1
size: .
V: TRBV14
CDR3: CASSQEDSYNEQFF